This T cell receptor (beta chain) was sequenced for a study of cytomegalovirus exposure and HLA in healthy donors. The table came from immunoSEQ multiplex PCR; TCRdb's copy has only in-frame clones and leaves some out. The sample contains about 170,000 clones, 86% of which appear only once. Study conclusions and caveats: Specific recognition of CMV antigens was confirmed in vitro for a few chains (all CMV-associated). With high specificity and sensitivity, the classifier reportedly diagnosed cytomegalovirus status. Listed as cytomegalovirus-associated were 150 or so TCR beta chains.

About this clone itself: Its cognate antigen is unknown.

V gave up 4 bases and J gave up 1 base, with 17 bases separating them. CDR1 SGHNT and CDR2 YYREEE come from the germline V gene (reference sequence). This CDR3 has 16 residues. The specimen was PBMCs. The chain recombines TRBV5-4 with TRBJ1-1, with D uncertain. This TCR was recovered from a man aged 18-30 years in good health and CMV-seropositive. The CDR3 loop is CASSQSLGMRNTEAFF. For the CDR3, the DNA is TGTGCCAGCAGCCAATCCCTCGGTATGCGGAACACTGAAGCTTTCTTT.